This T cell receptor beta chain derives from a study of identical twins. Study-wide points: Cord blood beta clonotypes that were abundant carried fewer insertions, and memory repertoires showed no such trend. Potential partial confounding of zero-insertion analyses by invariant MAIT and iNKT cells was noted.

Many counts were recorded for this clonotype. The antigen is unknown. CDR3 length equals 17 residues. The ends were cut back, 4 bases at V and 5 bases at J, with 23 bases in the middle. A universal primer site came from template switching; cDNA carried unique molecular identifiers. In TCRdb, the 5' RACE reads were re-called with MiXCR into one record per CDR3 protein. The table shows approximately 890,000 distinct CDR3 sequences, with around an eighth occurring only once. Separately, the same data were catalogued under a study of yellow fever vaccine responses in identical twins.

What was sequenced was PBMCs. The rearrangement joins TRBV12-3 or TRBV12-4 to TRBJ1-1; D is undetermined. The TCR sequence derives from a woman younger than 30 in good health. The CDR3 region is CASSSTRLGNLRTEAFF. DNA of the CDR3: TGTGCCAGCAGTTCCACCCGATTAGGGAACCTGAGAACTGAAGCTTTCTTT.